This passage covers 28 T cell receptor beta chains from one sample sequenced in a study of vaccination and CD4 T cells after COVID-19. Their target antigens are unknown. Documented treatment: approximately nine-day PBMC culture with coronavirus spike peptide pools or control peptides (ViraFEST assay). Cultured CD4+ T cell DNA underwent sequencing with the Oncomine TCR Beta short-read assay. TCRdb re-called the PCR reads through MiXCR, storing one row per CDR3 protein. Of about 19,000 distinct CDR3 sequences detected, about two thirds appear once; the ten largest clones hold less than 6%. The sample taken for sequencing was CD4+ T cells from blood, cultured in vitro. The receptors originated from a human donor who had recovered from COVID-19.

The chain recombines TRBV6-2 or TRBV6-3 with TRBJ2-3; perhaps D is TRBD1 or TRBD2 (5 bases each). Germline lookup yields CDR1 MNHEY and CDR2 SVGEGT. V lost 2 bases, J lost 3 bases, and 12 bases lay in between. The CDR3 totals 15 residues. CDR3 nucleotide sequence: TGTGCCAGCAGTTACGGGGCTAGCTGGACAGATACGCAGTATTTT. It translates to CASSYGASWTDTQYF.

This chain links TRBV29-1 with TRBJ1-2; 10 positions agree with TRBD1. Germline V gives CDR1 SQVTM, CDR2 ANQGSEA. This CDR3 contains 14 residues. The J segment lost 0 bases and the V segment lost 6 bases, leaving 4 bases of the junction unmatched. The DNA for the CDR3 is TGCAGCGTCCCCGGGACAGGGGCTAACTATGGCTACACCTTC. Protein product: CSVPGTGANYGYTF.

This clonotype has only one observation. The chain has TRBV12-3 or TRBV12-4 and TRBJ2-5; D is possibly TRBD1 (5 bases). Between the trimmed V and J ends, which lost 1 base and 0 bases, there was a span of 12 bases. The CDR3 length is 16 residues. This chain's CDR3 is CASSLGQSRYQETQYF. CDR3 nucleotide sequence: TGTGCCAGCAGTTTAGGACAGAGTCGATACCAAGAGACCCAGTACTTC.

This clonotype is medium-sized. The chain recombines TRBV28 with TRBJ1-1; no definite D call. Germline V CDR1 and CDR2: MDHEN, SYDVKM. Trimming took off 6 bases at V and 5 bases at J, with 13 bases between the two ends. The CDR3 has 13 amino acids. This CDR3 reads CASSPHKRTEAFF. CDR3 nucleotide sequence: TGTGCCAGCAGCCCCCATAAGAGAACTGAAGCTTTCTTT.

Here the CDR3 reads CSAREEAWGSWDTQYF. The CDR3 coding sequence is TGCAGTGCTAGAGAAGAGGCTTGGGGCAGCTGGGATACGCAGTATTTT. The chain recombines TRBV20-1 with TRBJ2-3; maybe TRBD1 (5 bases). V gave up 0 bases and J gave up 6 bases, with 19 bases separating them. Germline-derived CDR1 and CDR2 are DFQATT and SNEGSKA (reference sequence). The CDR3 sequence is 16 residues long.

The V gene is TRBV27, the J gene TRBJ2-7; 12 bases match TRBD1. J lost 4 bases, V lost 7 bases, and 14 bases had no gene match. Germline V gene data show CDR1 as MNHEY and CDR2 as SMNVEV (reference sequence). The length of the CDR3 is 17 residues. The CDR3 spells CASTKQRDRGRRYEQYF. The CDR3 nucleotides read TGTGCCAGCACCAAACAAAGGGACAGGGGGCGTCGGTACGAGCAGTACTTC.

A few counts support this clonotype. The DNA of the CDR3 is TGTGCCAGCAGTTTATTCAGGGGCGCCTATGGCTACACCTTC. Protein product: CASSLFRGAYGYTF. This sequence joins TRBV27 and TRBJ1-2; tentatively, D is TRBD1 (6 bases). The V and J ends lost 1 base and 4 bases respectively, with 10 bases between them. CDR3 length: 14 amino acids. In germline, CDR1 is MNHEY, CDR2 SMNVEV (reference sequence).

This clonotype was observed a few times. The chain has TRBV19 and TRBJ1-2; no firm D call. Germline V gives CDR1 LNHDA, CDR2 SQIVND (reference sequence). V was cut by 6 bases and J by 5 bases, with 19 bases left in between. There are 15 residues in the CDR3. The CDR3 sequence is CASSRVGAVGYGYTF. CDR3 in DNA: TGTGCCAGTAGCCGCGTCGGTGCGGTCGGGTATGGCTACACCTTC.

CDR3 nucleotides: TGTGCCACCAGCAGCCTAGCGGGAGCGCGCAATGAGCAGTTCTTC. This gives the protein CATSSLAGARNEQFF. The rearrangement links TRBV15 to TRBJ2-1, with 10 bases matching TRBD2. After removal of 3 bases from V and 6 bases from J, the junction contained 5 bases not matched to a gene. The CDR3 sequence is 15 residues long. The germline gives CDR1 LNHNV, CDR2 YYDKDF (reference sequence).

The chain couples TRBV19 to TRBJ1-2; the match to TRBD1 covers 9 bases. Losses at the gene ends were 9 bases for V and 8 bases for J; bases not matched to a gene: 19. Germline loops: CDR1 LNHDA, CDR2 SQIVND (reference sequence). This CDR3 comprises 16 residues. CDR3 loop: CASLQGANPLSSGYTF. The CDR3, as DNA: TGTGCCAGCTTACAGGGGGCCAACCCCTTGTCGAGCGGCTACACCTTC.

This clonotype was counted once. The J gene is TRBJ1-1, the V gene TRBV7-9; D possibly corresponds to TRBD1 (6 bases). CDR1 SEHNR and CDR2 FQNEAQ come from the germline V gene (reference sequence). The CDR3 loop spans 12 amino acids. Trimming took off 5 bases at V and 5 bases at J, with 9 bases between the two ends. CDR3 sequence reads: CASSPQGTEAFF. DNA for the CDR3: TGTGCCAGCAGCCCACAGGGAACTGAAGCTTTCTTT.

The rearrangement joins TRBV6-1 to TRBJ1-5; no clear D gene. The V and J ends lost 5 bases and 6 bases respectively, with 11 bases between them. The germline CDR1 and CDR2 sequences are MNHNS and SASEGT. The CDR3 sequence is 13 residues long. CDR3 sequence: CASSPRGGQPQHF. The CDR3 DNA reads as TGTGCCAGCAGTCCTCGAGGAGGTCAGCCCCAGCATTTT.

The rearrangement links TRBV6-5 to TRBJ2-4, with D possibly matching TRBD1 (5 bases). This CDR3 region has 14 residues. With 4 bases removed from V and 0 bases from J, the gap between germline ends came to 7 bases. Germline CDR1 is MNHEY and CDR2 is SVGAGI. The CDR3 sequence is CASSSTEAKNIQYF. The CDR3 DNA reads TGTGCCAGCAGTTCGACAGAAGCCAAAAACATTCAGTACTTC.

The V gene is TRBV6-5, the J gene TRBJ2-4; perhaps TRBD2 as D (6 bases). Germline V gene data show CDR1 as MNHEY and CDR2 as SVGAGI. The ends were cut back, 2 bases at V and 1 base at J, with 9 bases in the middle. This CDR3 region has 15 residues. The CDR3 spells CASSYGTQAKNIQYF. The CDR3 nucleotides read TGTGCCAGCAGTTACGGGACTCAGGCCAAAAACATTCAGTACTTC.

The genes are TRBV6-1 and TRBJ1-2; TRBD1 aligns across 10 bases. Looked up from germline, CDR1 is MNHNS and CDR2 is SASEGT. V dropped 4 bases and J dropped 9; count of bases not matched to a gene: 8. This CDR3 contains 14 residues. The CDR3 nucleotides read TGTGCCAGCAGTGGCCAGGACAGGGGGGGAAGCTACACCTTC. It yields the protein CASSGQDRGGSYTF.

This rearrangement joins TRBV6-2 or TRBV6-3 to TRBJ1-6; possibly TRBD1 for D (6 bases). The germline V and J ends were trimmed by 5 bases and 5 bases, with 19 bases remaining between them. Germline lookup yields CDR1 MNHEY and CDR2 SVGEGT. The CDR3 contains 17 residues. The DNA for the CDR3 is TGTGCCAGCAGTACCGGACCGGACAGAGCCCATAATTCACCCCTCCACTTT. Translating gives CASSTGPDRAHNSPLHF.

This clonotype has just a few counts. The V gene is TRBV6-1, the J gene TRBJ1-6, with TRBD1 matching over 10 bases. The CDR3 totals 15 residues. Germline lookup yields CDR1 MNHNS and CDR2 SASEGT. Germline trimming cut 7 bases from V and 9 bases from J; bases unmatched to any gene: 9. Here the CDR3 reads CASKGQGTRSSPLHF. The CDR3 DNA reads TGTGCCAGCAAGGGACAGGGGACGAGGAGTTCACCCCTCCACTTT.

This clonotype was counted once. The genes are TRBV10-3 and TRBJ2-7; TRBD2 agrees at 8 bases. The V and J ends lost 10 bases and 5 bases, in that order; junction bases with no gene match: 13. There are 14 residues in the CDR3. From germline, CDR1 is ENHRY and CDR2 SYGVKD. The CDR3, as DNA: TGTGCCACGCTCTTGGGACTAGGGGTCGACGAGCAGTACTTC. This codes for CATLLGLGVDEQYF.

The chain links TRBV6-2 or TRBV6-3 to TRBJ1-6, with 8 bases identical to TRBD1. This CDR3 comprises 19 residues. V was pared by 2 bases and J by 0 bases, with 9 bases of the junction left unmatched. CDR1 and CDR2 from the germline V gene are MNHEY and SVGEGT. The CDR3 coding sequence is TGTGCCAGCAGTTACACTTCGACAGGGGAAAGCTCCTATAATTCACCCCTCCACTTT. It yields the protein CASSYTSTGESSYNSPLHF.

V gene TRBV18 combines with J gene TRBJ2-7, with TRBD2 matching 9 bases. The ends lost 2 bases at V and 1 base at J; junction bases unmatched: 9. The CDR3 runs to 17 residues. Looked up from germline, CDR1 is KGHSH and CDR2 is LQKENI. The CDR3 nucleotides are TGTGCCAGCTCACCAGGACTAGCGATTCAGGGTTCCTACGAGCAGTACTTC. This translates into CASSPGLAIQGSYEQYF.

The V gene is TRBV5-4, the J gene TRBJ2-3, with 7 bases fitting TRBD2. The junction had 7 bases not matched to a gene; V was cut back by 4 bases and J by 2 bases. The CDR3 length is 15 residues. The V gene's germline CDR1 is SGHNT and CDR2 YYREEE (reference sequence). CDR3: CASSLTSSFTDTQYF. The CDR3 DNA reads as TGTGCCAGCAGCCTGACTAGCTCGTTCACAGATACGCAGTATTTT.

The chain has TRBV19 and TRBJ2-3, with D possibly TRBD1 on 6 matching bases. CDR3 length: 12 amino acids. Between the trimmed V and J ends, which lost 5 bases and 8 bases, there was a span of 11 bases. Germline CDR1 is LNHDA and CDR2 is SQIVND (reference sequence). In DNA, the CDR3 is TGTGCCAGTAGTTTCCAGGGGTCTACGCAGTATTTT. Translated, it gives CASSFQGSTQYF.

The V gene is TRBV28, the J gene TRBJ1-5; 7 nucleotides agree with TRBD1. The trim removed 6 bases at V and 2 bases at J, leaving 4 bases unmatched. The CDR3 is 14 residues long. Germline V gene lookup returns CDR1 MDHEN and CDR2 SYDVKM. CDR3 coding DNA: TGTGCCAGCAGCCGAGGGGGCGGCAATCAGCCCCAGCATTTT. Its protein product is CASSRGGGNQPQHF.

This clonotype was counted between two and nine times. This chain links TRBV7-9 with TRBJ1-3; D not certain. Germline V gives CDR1 SEHNR, CDR2 FQNEAQ (reference sequence). V lost 1 base and J 2 bases, leaving 6 bases between the germline ends. This CDR3 region has 14 residues. The CDR3 protein is CASSLGVAGNTIYF. The CDR3 coding sequence is TGTGCCAGCAGCTTAGGCGTGGCTGGAAACACCATATATTTT.

The V gene is TRBV7-9, the J gene TRBJ1-5, with no clear D. Germline V gene data show CDR1 as SEHNR and CDR2 as FQNEAQ (reference sequence). The V end was cut by 3 bases, the J end by 9 bases, with 15 bases between. The CDR3 is 14 amino acids. The CDR3 sequence is CASSFSGNSAPQHF. In DNA form, the CDR3 reads TGTGCCAGCAGCTTTAGCGGGAATTCGGCGCCCCAGCATTTT.

This clonotype was seen only a few times. The V and J genes are TRBV19 and TRBJ1-6, with a tentative D call TRBD1 (6 bases). V dropped 4 bases and J dropped 7 bases, with 14 bases sitting between them. Germline lookup yields CDR1 LNHDA and CDR2 SQIVND (reference sequence). This CDR3 has 15 amino acids. The CDR3 DNA sequence: TGTGCCAGTAGTACCGACAGGCGAAAAAATTCACCCCTCCACTTT. This gives the protein CASSTDRRKNSPLHF.

This clonotype was detected only a few times. This chain connects TRBV6-2 or TRBV6-3 to TRBJ1-2; TRBD1 aligns across 7 bases. After removal of 6 bases from V and 4 bases from J, the junction contained 11 bases not matched to a gene. This CDR3 spans 15 amino acids. Germline CDR1 and CDR2: MNHEY and SVGEGT. CDR3 nucleotides: TGTGCCAGCAGAGATTCGGGACAGAGAATCTATGGCTACACCTTC. This translates into CASRDSGQRIYGYTF.

The chain joins TRBV7-2 to TRBJ2-3; 10 bases match TRBD2. The ends lost 2 bases at V and 5 bases at J; junction bases unmatched: 7. This CDR3 is built from 16 residues. Germline CDR1 SGHTA, CDR2 FQGNSA. The CDR3 DNA is TGTGCCAGCAGCTTATTAGCGGGAGGCGGGTTAGATACGCAGTATTTT. Its protein is CASSLLAGGGLDTQYF. The full variable domain, its missing parts supplied by reference TRBV7-2 and TRBJ2-3, is GAGVSQSPSNKVTEKGKDVELRCDPISGHTALYWYRQSLGQGLEFLIYFQGNSAPDKSGLPSDRFSAERTGGSVSTLTIQRTQQEDSAVYLCASSLLAGGGLDTQYFGPGTRLTVL.